The subject of this entry is one T cell receptor (beta chain). The data belong to a study of T-cell memory formation after mild COVID-19. MiXCR, run by TCRdb on the 5' RACE reads, gives a single entry per CDR3 protein. The sample lists hundreds of thousands of distinct CDR3 sequences; approximately 18% were seen once. CDR3 length: 13 amino acids. Germline assignment: CDR1 SGHRS and CDR2 YFSETQ. Deletions cut 4 bases from V and 12 bases from J, with 16 bases between. The source material was PBMCs or a T cell subset sorted from them (not recorded which). The receptor was isolated from an adult woman who had mild COVID-19 (a few samples of this study predate the infection). Cell type and time point are not known. V is TRBV5-1 and J is TRBJ1-4, with a weak D call TRBD1 (5 bases). In DNA, the CDR3 is TGCGCCAGCAGCCCCCTGGGCGGAGGGGAACTGTTTTTT. Its translation: CASSPLGGGELFF.